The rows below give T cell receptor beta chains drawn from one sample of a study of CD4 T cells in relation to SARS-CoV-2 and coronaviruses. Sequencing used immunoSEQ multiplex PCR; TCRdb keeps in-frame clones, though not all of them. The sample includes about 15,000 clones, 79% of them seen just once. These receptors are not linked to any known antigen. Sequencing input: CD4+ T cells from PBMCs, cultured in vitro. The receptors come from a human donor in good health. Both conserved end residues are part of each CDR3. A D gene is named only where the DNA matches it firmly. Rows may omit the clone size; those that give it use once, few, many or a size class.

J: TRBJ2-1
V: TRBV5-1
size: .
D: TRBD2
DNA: TGCGCCAGCAGCCCGGGACTAGCAGATCTTGGTGAGCAGTTCTTC
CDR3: CASSPGLADLGEQFF

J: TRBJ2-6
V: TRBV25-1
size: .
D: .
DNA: TGTGCCAGCGGGCTTGGGGTGGGTGGGGCCAACGTCCTGACTTTC
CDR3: CASGLGVGGANVLTF

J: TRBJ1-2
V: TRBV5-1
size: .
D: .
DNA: TGCGCCAGCAGCTTGGACGTGCAGGTTAACTATGGCTACACCTTC
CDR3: CASSLDVQVNYGYTF

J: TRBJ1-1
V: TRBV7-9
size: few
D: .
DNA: TGTGCCAGCAGCTTAAAGGGGCAAACTGAAGCTTTCTTT
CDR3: CASSLKGQTEAFF

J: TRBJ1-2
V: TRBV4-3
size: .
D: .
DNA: TGCGCCAGCAGCCAAGATGCTTATGGGGAACAAACGACCTATGGCTACACCTTC
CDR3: CASSQDAYGEQTTYGYTF

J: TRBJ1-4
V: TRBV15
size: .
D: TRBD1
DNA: TGTGCCACCAGCAGAGTTATGACAGGGGGAACTCGTGAAAAACTGTTTTTT
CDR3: CATSRVMTGGTREKLFF

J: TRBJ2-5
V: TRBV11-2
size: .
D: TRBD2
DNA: TGTGCCAGCAGCCCCCGGGGGACTAGCGAAGAGACCCAGTACTTC
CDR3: CASSPRGTSEETQYF

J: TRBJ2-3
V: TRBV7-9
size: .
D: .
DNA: TGTGCCAGCAGCACATCAGCTAGCGGCACAGATACGCAGTATTTT
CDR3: CASSTSASGTDTQYF

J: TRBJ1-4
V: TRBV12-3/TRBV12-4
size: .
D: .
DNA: TGTGCCAGCAGTACGGGGGCTTTTGAAAAACTGTTTTTT
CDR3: CASSTGAFEKLFF

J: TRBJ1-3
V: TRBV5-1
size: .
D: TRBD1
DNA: TGCGCCAGCAGCCCGGACGGGACAGCACTGTTCTCTGGAAACACCATATATTTT
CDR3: CASSPDGTALFSGNTIYF

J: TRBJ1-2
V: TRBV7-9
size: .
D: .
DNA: TGTGCCAGCAGCTTAGGTTCCAGGGTAAACTATGGCTACACCTTC
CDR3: CASSLGSRVNYGYTF

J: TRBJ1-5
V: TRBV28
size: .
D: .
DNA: TGTGCCACCTTCCCCAGGGCGAATCAGCCCCAGCATTTT
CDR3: CATFPRANQPQHF

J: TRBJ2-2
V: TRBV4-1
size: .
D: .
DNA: TGCGCCAGCAGGGGTTCTCCCATCACCGGGGAGCTGTTTTTT
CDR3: CASRGSPITGELFF

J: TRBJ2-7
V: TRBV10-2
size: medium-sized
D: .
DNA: TGCGCCAGCAGGGGGTTCTACGAGCAGTACTTC
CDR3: CASRGFYEQYF

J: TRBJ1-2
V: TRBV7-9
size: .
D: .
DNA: TGTGCCAGCAGCCCCTCTGAGGGCTACACCTTC
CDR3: CASSPSEGYTF

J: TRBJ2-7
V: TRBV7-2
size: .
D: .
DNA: TGTGCCAGCAGCCTAACTCGGGACACCGCCTCGGGCGAGCAGTACTTC
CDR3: CASSLTRDTASGEQYF

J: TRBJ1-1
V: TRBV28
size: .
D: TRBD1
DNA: TGTGCCAGCAGTTCCGGATCCACCGGACAGGGGGTAAAAGCTTTCTTT
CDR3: CASSSGSTGQGVKAFF

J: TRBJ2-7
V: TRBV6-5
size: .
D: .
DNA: TGTGCCAGCATGACCGGGACCCGGGCGTGTTACTTC
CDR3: CASMTGTRACYF

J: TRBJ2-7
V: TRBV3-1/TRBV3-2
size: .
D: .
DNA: TGTGCCAGCAGCCCGATGCCGGGGCCTTCCTACGAGCAGTACTTC
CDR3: CASSPMPGPSYEQYF

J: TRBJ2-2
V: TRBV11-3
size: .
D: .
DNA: TGTGCCAGCAGCCCTGGGGAGAACACCGGGGAGCTGTTTTTT
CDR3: CASSPGENTGELFF

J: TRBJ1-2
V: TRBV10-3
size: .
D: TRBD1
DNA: TGTGCCATCAGTTTACAGGGGGTTAACAACTATGGCTACACCTTC
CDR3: CAISLQGVNNYGYTF

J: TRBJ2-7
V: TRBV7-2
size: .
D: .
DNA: TGTGCCAGCAGCTTATGGGGACAAGGAAGTACGGAGCAGTACTTC
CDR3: CASSLWGQGSTEQYF

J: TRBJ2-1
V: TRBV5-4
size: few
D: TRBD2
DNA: TGTGCCAGCAGCTTGGGACTAGCGGTCTACAATGAGCAGTTCTTC
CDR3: CASSLGLAVYNEQFF

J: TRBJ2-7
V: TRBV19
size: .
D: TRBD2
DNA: TGTGCCAGTAAGGAGACCGGGGGGGCCAACGAGCAGTACTTC
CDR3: CASKETGGANEQYF

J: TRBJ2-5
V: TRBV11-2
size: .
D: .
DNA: TGTGCCAGCAGCCTAGGCAGAGAGACCCAGTACTTC
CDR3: CASSLGRETQYF

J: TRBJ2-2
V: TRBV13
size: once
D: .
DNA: TGTGCCAGCAGCTTAGCGGGAGTGAGCACCGGGGAGCTGTTTTTT
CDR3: CASSLAGVSTGELFF

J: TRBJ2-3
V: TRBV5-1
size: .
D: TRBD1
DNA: TGCGCCAGCAAGGGACAGGGGCCCACAGATACGCAGTATTTT
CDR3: CASKGQGPTDTQYF

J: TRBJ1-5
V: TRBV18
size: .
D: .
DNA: TGTGCCAGCTCACCGGGGGTGGCTCAGCCCCAGCATTTT
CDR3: CASSPGVAQPQHF

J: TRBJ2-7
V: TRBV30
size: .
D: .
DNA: TGTGCCGCCCGACCTAGCTCCTACGAGCAGTACTTC
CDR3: CAARPSSYEQYF

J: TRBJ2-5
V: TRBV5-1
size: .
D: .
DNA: TGCGCCAGCAGCTTCGGGTTCCAAGAGACCCAGTACTTC
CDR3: CASSFGFQETQYF

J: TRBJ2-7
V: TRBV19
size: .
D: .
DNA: TGTGCCAGTAGTATGTTGGGCCGTAGCTCCTACGAGCAGTACTTC
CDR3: CASSMLGRSSYEQYF

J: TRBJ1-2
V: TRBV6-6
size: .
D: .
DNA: TGTGCCAGCAGAGAGTCGGGACAAGTTACTGGCTACACCTTC
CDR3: CASRESGQVTGYTF

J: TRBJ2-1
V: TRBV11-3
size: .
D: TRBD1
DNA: TGTGCCAGCAGGAAGGGACAGGGGGCGGATGAGCAGTTCTTC
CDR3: CASRKGQGADEQFF

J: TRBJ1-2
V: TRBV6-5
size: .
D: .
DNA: TGTGCCAGCAGTTCACAGGGTGGTGGCTACACCTTC
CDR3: CASSSQGGGYTF

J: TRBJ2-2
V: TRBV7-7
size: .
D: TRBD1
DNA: TGTGCTAGCGCTAGTGCACCGGGACAGGGGTCCACCGGGGAGCTGTTTTTT
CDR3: CASASAPGQGSTGELFF

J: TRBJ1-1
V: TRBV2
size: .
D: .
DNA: TGTGCCAGCAGTTATTACACTGAAGCTTTCTTT
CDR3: CASSYYTEAFF

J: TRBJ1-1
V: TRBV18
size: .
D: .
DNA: TGTGCCAGCTCACCGCAAGTGGGTGGGTCCGCTTTCTTT
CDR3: CASSPQVGGSAFF

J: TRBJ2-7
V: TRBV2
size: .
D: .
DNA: TGTGCCAGCAGTGAACTGAGCTACGGCAGGCGGACATACGAGCAGTACTTC
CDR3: CASSELSYGRRTYEQYF

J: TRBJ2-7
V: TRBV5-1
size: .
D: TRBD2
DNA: TGCGCCAGCAGCTTAACTAGCGGGGGATTCTACGAGCAGTACTTC
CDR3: CASSLTSGGFYEQYF

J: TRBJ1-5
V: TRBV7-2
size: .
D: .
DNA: TGTGCCAGCAGCTACAGTAGCAATCAGCCCCAGCATTTT
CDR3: CASSYSSNQPQHF

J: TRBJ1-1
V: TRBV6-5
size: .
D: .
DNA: TGTGCCAGCAAGTGGGCAGGGTTCGTGGTCTCGGAAGCTTTCTTT
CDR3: CASKWAGFVVSEAFF

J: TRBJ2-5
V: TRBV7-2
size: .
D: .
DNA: TGTGCCAGCACCGAAAATTGGGAGACCCAGTACTTC
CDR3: CASTENWETQYF

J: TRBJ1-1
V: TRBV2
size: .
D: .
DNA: TGTGCCAGCAGTGAAGCGGGGACTTTGGGGGCCGGGATCGCTGAAGCTTTCTTT
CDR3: CASSEAGTLGAGIAEAFF

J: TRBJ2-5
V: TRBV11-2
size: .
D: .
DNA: TGTGCCAGCAGCCTGGGTAGGACGGAGACCCAGTACTTC
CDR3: CASSLGRTETQYF

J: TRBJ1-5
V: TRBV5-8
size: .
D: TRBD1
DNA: TGTGCCAGCAGCCCAGGGGGTTTCGAGGATCAGCCCCAGCATTTT
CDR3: CASSPGGFEDQPQHF

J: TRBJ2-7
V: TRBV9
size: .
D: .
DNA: TGTGCCAGCAGCGAGGGGGACCTTCTCTACGAGCAGTACTTC
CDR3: CASSEGDLLYEQYF

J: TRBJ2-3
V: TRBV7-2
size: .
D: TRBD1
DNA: TGTGCCAGCAGCTTAGTGGGGACAGGGGGGGCAGATACGCAGTATTTT
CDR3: CASSLVGTGGADTQYF